What follows are 24 T cell receptor beta chains derived from one specimen sequenced in a study of Graves' ophthalmopathy and Graves' hyperthyroidism. CDR3 regions of TCR beta were amplified from RNA transcripts. The first round was an RT-PCR with HTBI primers, and the second round was a multiplex PCR. One entry per CDR3 protein results from TCRdb running MiXCR on the multiplex PCR reads. Here the sample spans some 410,000 distinct CDR3 sequences, around 20% being singletons. What was sequenced was peripheral blood. Receptor source: a woman under 30 with stable Graves' hyperthyroidism.

This clonotype was observed at least ten times. This chain connects TRBV6-2 or TRBV6-3 to TRBJ1-5; D is unclear. In germline, CDR1 is MNHEY, CDR2 SVGEGT. This CDR3 comprises 15 residues. V was clipped by 6 bases and J by 0 bases, with 12 bases between them. CDR3 amino acids: CASSPRRGSNQPQHF. CDR3 nucleotides: TGTGCCAGCAGCCCCCGTCGGGGTAGCAATCAGCCCCAGCATTTT.

This clonotype was detected many times. The genes are TRBV20-1 and TRBJ1-2; 7 bases fit TRBD1. Germline CDR1 DFQATT, CDR2 SNEGSKA (reference sequence). The CDR3 covers 15 residues. J was trimmed by 1 base and V by 3 bases; bases with no gene match: 8. The CDR3 coding sequence is TGCAGTGCTAGCTCCAGAGGGGGCAATAACTATGGCTACACCTTC. Protein: CSASSRGGNNYGYTF.

CDR3 DNA: TGTGCCAGCAGTTCCCTCGGGACAGGGGACAACTATGGCTACACCTTC. As protein: CASSSLGTGDNYGYTF. The chain couples TRBV6-5 to TRBJ1-2; 10 nucleotides match TRBD1. The J segment lost 2 bases and the V segment lost 4 bases, leaving 7 bases of the junction unmatched. CDR1 and CDR2 from the germline V gene are MNHEY and SVGAGI. The CDR3 runs 16 residues.

The CDR3 protein is CSAGKGPLPEYF. The CDR3 nucleotides read TGCAGTGCAGGCAAAGGACCTCTTCCCGAGTACTTC. The V and J genes are TRBV20-1 and TRBJ2-7; no clear D gene. The germline CDR1 and CDR2 sequences are DFQATT and SNEGSKA (reference sequence). V was shortened by 6 bases and J by 11 bases, with 20 bases between the two germline ends. This CDR3 has 12 amino acids.

This clonotype was seen repeatedly, ten times or more. The chain combines TRBV24-1 with TRBJ1-1; D unclear. The CDR3 covers 15 residues. Germline CDR1 and CDR2: KGHDR and SFDVKD. V lost 2 bases and J lost 0, with 9 bases in between. DNA of the CDR3: TGTGCCACCAGTGATTCGACGGATATGAACACTGAAGCTTTCTTT. Protein sequence: CATSDSTDMNTEAFF.

This clonotype was counted at least ten times. The V gene is TRBV11-2, the J gene TRBJ2-5; 10 nucleotides agree with TRBD2. This CDR3 has 15 residues. The germline V gene encodes CDR1 SGHAT and CDR2 FQNNGV. J gave up 2 bases and V 5 bases, and 5 bases lay outside the gene matches. The DNA for the CDR3 is TGTGCCAGCAGCCTAGGACTAGCGGTACAAGAGACCCAGTACTTC. It specifies CASSLGLAVQETQYF.

The rearrangement links TRBV12-3 or TRBV12-4 to TRBJ2-3; 8 nucleotides line up with TRBD2. The CDR3 has 17 amino acids. The junction had 7 bases not matched to a gene; V was cut back by 1 base and J by 1 base. The CDR3 DNA is TGTGCCAGCAGTTTAGAGACTCTGACTAGCGGCACAGATACGCAGTATTTT. It is translated as CASSLETLTSGTDTQYF.

There are many counts of this clonotype. The chain joins TRBV5-6 to TRBJ2-7; 12 bases match TRBD1. Germline lookup yields CDR1 SGHDT and CDR2 YYEEEE. The V gene end was trimmed by 3 bases and the J gene end by 4 bases; junction bases not matched to a gene: 8. This CDR3 region has 16 residues. The CDR3 sequence: CASSYAMGQGAYEQYF. The CDR3 region has the DNA TGTGCCAGCAGCTACGCAATGGGACAGGGGGCTTACGAGCAGTACTTC. Together with reference TRBV5-6 and TRBJ2-7, the CDR3 gives the full variable domain: DAGVTQSPTHLIKTRGQQVTLRCSPKSGHDTVSWYQQALGQGPQFIFQYYEEEERQRGNFPDRFSGHQFPNYSSELNVNALLLGDSALYLCASSYAMGQGAYEQYFGPGTRLTVT.

This clonotype has at least ten counts. The chain couples TRBV4-1 to TRBJ1-5; D is ambiguous. Germline assignment: CDR1 MGHRA and CDR2 YSYEKL. The CDR3 consists of 14 residues. Trimming took 1 base from V and 5 from J, leaving 9 bases between them. The CDR3 loop reads CASSQVPEDQPQHF. CDR3 nucleotides: TGCGCCAGCAGCCAAGTTCCGGAGGATCAGCCCCAGCATTTT.

Many counts were recorded for this clonotype. This chain uses TRBV5-1 with TRBJ2-2, with D possibly being TRBD1 (5 bases). This CDR3 has 13 residues. Trimming shortened V by 8 bases and J by 1 base, and 9 bases separated the two germline ends. Germline V gene data show CDR1 as SGHRS and CDR2 as YFSETQ. CDR3 region: CASRQLNTGELFF. The DNA of the CDR3 is TGCGCCAGTCGACAGCTGAACACCGGGGAGCTGTTTTTT.

V usage is TRBV30 and J usage is TRBJ1-2, with D perhaps matching TRBD1 (5 bases). The CDR3 has 12 residues. Between the trimmed V and J ends, which lost 5 bases and 4 bases, there was a span of 11 bases. Germline CDR1 is GTSNPN and CDR2 is SVGIG (reference sequence). The chain's CDR3 is CAWAREFYGYTF. CDR3 bases: TGTGCCTGGGCCAGGGAATTCTATGGCTACACCTTC.

This clonotype was seen ten or more times. The chain joins TRBV6-1 to TRBJ1-6, with D unclear. Deletions cut 6 bases from V and 7 bases from J, with 10 bases between. The length of the CDR3 is 13 residues. CDR1 MNHNS and CDR2 SASEGT come from the germline V gene. The DNA of the CDR3 is TGTGCCAGCAGGGTTTCTGGGAATTCACCCCTCCACTTT. It codes for CASRVSGNSPLHF.

This rearrangement joins TRBV6-2 or TRBV6-3 to TRBJ2-3, with D possibly TRBD2 on 5 matching bases. Trimming pared 6 bases from V and 6 bases from J, leaving 10 bases between. This CDR3 comprises 12 residues. CDR1 and CDR2 from the germline V gene are MNHEY and SVGEGT. The DNA for the CDR3 is TGTGCCAGCAGAGAGGGCTCGGATACGCAGTATTTT. Translation: CASREGSDTQYF.

This clonotype was detected many times. The chain carries TRBV30 and TRBJ2-2; 8 bases fit TRBD2. This CDR3 region has 15 residues. V shed 0 bases and J 7 bases; nucleotides not matched to a gene: 7. Germline V CDR1 and CDR2: GTSNPN, SVGIG (reference sequence). This CDR3 is CAWSVRREVGGELFF. DNA of the CDR3: TGTGCCTGGAGTGTGAGGCGGGAGGTCGGCGGGGAGCTGTTTTTT.

This clonotype came up many times. The chain employs TRBV11-2 and TRBJ1-6; 9 positions match TRBD1. Trimming cost V 1 base and J 10 bases; bases outside gene matches: 2. The CDR3 runs 14 residues. Germline V gives CDR1 SGHAT, CDR2 FQNNGV. The CDR3 loop is CASSLGTGESPLHF. The DNA of the CDR3 is TGTGCCAGCAGCTTAGGGACAGGGGAGTCACCCCTCCACTTT.

A few counts support this clonotype. The J gene is TRBJ2-1, the V gene TRBV25-1; D is perhaps TRBD1 or TRBD2 (5 bases each). The length of the CDR3 is 16 residues. Germline CDR1 is MGHDK and CDR2 is SYGVNS. Trimming pared 5 bases from V and 0 bases from J, leaving 14 bases between. The CDR3 sequence is CASSLLGTSSYNEQFF. As DNA, the CDR3 is TGTGCCAGCAGTCTACTAGGGACGAGCTCCTACAATGAGCAGTTCTTC.

The table lists this clonotype with many counts. CDR3 region: CATSSDRGGTQYF. The CDR3 DNA follows: TGCGCCACCTCATCGGACAGGGGGGGGACCCAGTACTTC. The chain recombines TRBV10-1 with TRBJ2-5; 10 nucleotides align to TRBD1. The CDR3 loop spans 13 amino acids. Germline loops: CDR1 WNHNN, CDR2 SYGVQD (reference sequence). The J segment lost 7 bases and the V segment lost 10 bases, leaving 9 bases of the junction unmatched.

This clonotype has ten or more counts. Relative to the germline gene, one junction end is altered; a read error may explain this. This CDR3 reads CASSSGAGGLGDIKYF. The DNA for the CDR3 is TGCGCCAGCAGCTCTGGGGCGGGAGGTTTGGGGGACATTAAGTACTTC. The chain is built from TRBV5-1 and TRBJ2-4; 8 positions agree with TRBD2. CDR3 length: 16 residues. Germline CDR1 and CDR2: SGHRS and YFSETQ.

This clonotype was recorded a few times. The chain employs TRBV6-1 and TRBJ2-2; D not resolved. V was trimmed by 2 bases and J by 1 base, leaving 8 bases between them. Germline CDR1 reads MNHNS; CDR2 reads SASEGT. The CDR3 length is 15 residues. CDR3 nucleotide sequence: TGTGCCAGCAGTGAAATCCCCGGGAACACCGGGGAGCTGTTTTTT. It yields the protein CASSEIPGNTGELFF.

This clonotype was seen ten or more times. V and J are TRBV9 and TRBJ2-2; possible D gene TRBD2, 7 bases. Germline V gives CDR1 SGDLS, CDR2 YYNGEE. CDR3 length equals 16 residues. V dropped 0 bases and J dropped 5 bases, with 14 bases sitting between them. CDR3 amino acids: CASSVAGGGSTGELFF. The CDR3, as DNA: TGTGCCAGCAGCGTAGCTGGGGGCGGGAGTACCGGGGAGCTGTTTTTT.

This clonotype was seen at least ten times. This sequence joins TRBV6-1 and TRBJ1-2; a possible D gene is TRBD1 (6 bases). Trimming pared 8 bases from V and 0 bases from J, leaving 10 bases between. Germline V gene data show CDR1 as MNHNS and CDR2 as SASEGT. This CDR3 has 13 amino acids. In nucleotides, the CDR3 is TGTGCCAGCGTGACAGGCGCTAACTATGGCTACACCTTC. This codes for CASVTGANYGYTF.

With respect to this clonotype: This may stem from a read error, because a much larger clone lies one nucleotide away. The CDR3 does not close with the conserved phenylalanine or tryptophan, likely indicating a read error. This rearrangement joins TRBV2 to TRBJ1-1; D perhaps matches TRBD1 (5 bases). The CDR3 consists of 11 residues. V was clipped by 6 bases and J by 8 bases, with 10 bases between them. The germline gives CDR1 SNHLY, CDR2 FYNNEI. The CDR3 is CASRAGREAFY. The CDR3 DNA reads TGTGCCAGCAGGGCAGGGAGAGAAGCTTTCTAT.

This clonotype was seen more than once but under ten times. This chain uses TRBV11-2 with TRBJ2-2; 9 nucleotides agree with TRBD2. Germline V gene data show CDR1 as SGHAT and CDR2 as FQNNGV. After removal of 5 bases from V and 8 bases from J, the junction contained 12 bases not matched to a gene. The CDR3 contains 16 residues. The CDR3, as DNA: TGTGCCAGCAGCGGTCTCAGCGGGAGGTATTCTGGGGAGCTGTTTTTT. This encodes CASSGLSGRYSGELFF.

V gene TRBV29-1 combines with J gene TRBJ1-2; 7 nucleotides match TRBD1. The V segment lost 2 bases and the J segment 4 bases; nucleotides outside the gene matches: 10. CDR3 length equals 15 residues. Per germline, CDR1 SQVTM and CDR2 ANQGSEA. CDR3 DNA: TGCAGCGTTGAACAGCTCGGGACAGTCTCCTATGGCTACACCTTC. It specifies CSVEQLGTVSYGYTF. The full variable domain, completed using reference TRBV29-1 and TRBJ1-2, is SAVISQKPSRDICQRGTSLTIQCQVDSQVTMMFWYRQQPGQSLTLIATANQGSEATYESGFVIDKFPISRPNLTFSTLTVSNMSPEDSSIYLCSVEQLGTVSYGYTFGSGTRLTVV.